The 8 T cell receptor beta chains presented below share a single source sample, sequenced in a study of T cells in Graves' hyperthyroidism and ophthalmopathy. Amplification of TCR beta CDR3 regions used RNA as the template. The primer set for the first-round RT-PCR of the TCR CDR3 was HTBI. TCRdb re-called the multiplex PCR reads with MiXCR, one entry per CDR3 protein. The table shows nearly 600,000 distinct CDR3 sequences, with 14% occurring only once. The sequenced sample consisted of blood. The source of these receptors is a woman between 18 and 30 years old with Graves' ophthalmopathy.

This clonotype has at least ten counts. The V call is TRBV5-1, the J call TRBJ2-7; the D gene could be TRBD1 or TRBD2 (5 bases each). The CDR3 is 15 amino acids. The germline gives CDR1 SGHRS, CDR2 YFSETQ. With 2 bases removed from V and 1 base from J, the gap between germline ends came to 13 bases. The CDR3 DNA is TGCGCCAGCAGCTTTGCCGGGACCCCTTCCTACGAGCAGTACTTC. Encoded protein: CASSFAGTPSYEQYF. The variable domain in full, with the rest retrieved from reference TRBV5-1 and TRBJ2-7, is KAGVTQTPRYLIKTRGQQVTLSCSPISGHRSVSWYQQTPGQGLQFLFEYFSETQRNKGNFPGRFSGRQFSNSRSEMNVSTLELGDSALYLCASSFAGTPSYEQYFGPGTRLTVT.

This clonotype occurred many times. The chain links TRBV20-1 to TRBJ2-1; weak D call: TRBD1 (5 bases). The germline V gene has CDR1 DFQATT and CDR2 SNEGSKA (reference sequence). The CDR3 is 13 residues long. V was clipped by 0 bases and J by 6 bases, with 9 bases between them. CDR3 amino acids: CSARDQGFNEQFF. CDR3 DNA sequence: TGCAGTGCTAGAGATCAGGGTTTCAATGAGCAGTTCTTC.

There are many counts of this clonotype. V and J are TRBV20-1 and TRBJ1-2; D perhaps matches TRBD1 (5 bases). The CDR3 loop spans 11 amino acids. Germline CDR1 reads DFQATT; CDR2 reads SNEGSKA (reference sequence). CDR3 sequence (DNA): TGCAGCACACAGGTTAACTATGGCTACACCTTC. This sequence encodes CSTQVNYGYTF.

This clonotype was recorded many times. DNA of the CDR3: TGCAGTGCCAGTGGACCGCCCGACAAAAACATTCAGTACTTC. Translation gives CSASGPPDKNIQYF. J is TRBJ2-4 and V is TRBV20-1; D unclear. Germline CDR1 is DFQATT and CDR2 is SNEGSKA (reference sequence). This CDR3 is 14 amino acids long. V gave up 6 bases and J gave up 3 bases, with 15 bases separating them.

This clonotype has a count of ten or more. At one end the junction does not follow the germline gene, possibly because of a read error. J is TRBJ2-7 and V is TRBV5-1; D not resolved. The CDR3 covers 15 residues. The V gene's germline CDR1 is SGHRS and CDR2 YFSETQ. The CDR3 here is CASSLELVGGYEQYF. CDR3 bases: TGCGCCAGCAGCTTGGAGCTAGTTGGTGGTTACGAGCAATACTTC.

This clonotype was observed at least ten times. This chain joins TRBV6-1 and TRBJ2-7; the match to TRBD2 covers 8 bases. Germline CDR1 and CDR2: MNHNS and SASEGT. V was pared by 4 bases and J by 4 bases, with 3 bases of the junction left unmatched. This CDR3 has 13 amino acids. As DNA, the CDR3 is TGTGCCAGCAGTGCGGGACTAGGGTACGAGCAGTACTTC. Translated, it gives CASSAGLGYEQYF.

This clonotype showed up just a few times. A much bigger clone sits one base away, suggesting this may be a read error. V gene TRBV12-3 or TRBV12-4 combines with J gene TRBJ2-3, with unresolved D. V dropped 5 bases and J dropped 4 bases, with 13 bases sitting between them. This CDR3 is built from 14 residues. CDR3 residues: CASSPRRYADTQYF. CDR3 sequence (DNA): TGTGCCAGCAGTCCCCGCAGGTACGCAGATACGCAGTATTTT.

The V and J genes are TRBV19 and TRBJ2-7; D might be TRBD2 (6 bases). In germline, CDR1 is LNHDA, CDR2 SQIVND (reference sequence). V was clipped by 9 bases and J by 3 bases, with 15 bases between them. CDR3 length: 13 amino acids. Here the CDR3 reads CASRPEGLYEQYF. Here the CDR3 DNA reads TGTGCCAGCCGACCGGAGGGGCTCTACGAGCAGTACTTC.